These 17 T cell receptor beta chains were all obtained from the same sample, sequenced in a study of T cells in Graves' hyperthyroidism and ophthalmopathy. TCR beta CDR3 regions were amplified from RNA. The HTBI primer set was used in a first-round RT-PCR of the TCR CDR3. One entry per CDR3 protein results from TCRdb running MiXCR on the multiplex PCR reads. The table records more than 450,000 distinct CDR3 sequences, approximately 14% of them present only once. Sequencing was performed on blood. These receptor sequences come from a woman in her thirties or forties with Graves' hyperthyroidism.

This clonotype was counted ten times or more. This chain uses TRBV2 with TRBJ1-2, with D possibly being TRBD1 (5 bases). The CDR3 is 14 amino acids. V lost 6 bases and J 1 base, leaving 12 bases between the germline ends. CDR1 is SNHLY and CDR2 is FYNNEI in the germline V gene. The DNA for the CDR3 is TGTGCCAGCAGATCCTCGACAGTTAACTATGGCTACACCTTC. This sequence encodes CASRSSTVNYGYTF.

The chain has TRBV28 and TRBJ2-1, with TRBD2 identical over 10 bases. The germline V gene encodes CDR1 MDHEN and CDR2 SYDVKM. Trimming removed 7 bases from V and 9 bases from J; junction bases left unmatched: 6. This CDR3 is built from 13 residues. CDR3 sequence (DNA): TGTGCCAGCACTCTAGCGGGAGCCCTTGAGCAGTTCTTC. This translates into CASTLAGALEQFF.

Ten or more counts support this clonotype. This sequence joins TRBV20-1 and TRBJ2-7; 7 nucleotides align to TRBD2. Looked up from germline, CDR1 is DFQATT and CDR2 is SNEGSKA (reference sequence). The CDR3 is made up of 14 amino acids. Trimming at V came to 3 bases and at J to 1 base, leaving 6 bases not matched to a gene. CDR3 region: CSARRLAESYEQYF. CDR3 DNA: TGCAGTGCTAGGCGACTAGCTGAATCCTACGAGCAGTACTTC.

The rearrangement joins TRBV5-8 to TRBJ1-1; a possible D gene is TRBD1 (6 bases). Germline CDR1 SGHTS, CDR2 YDEGEE. Deletions cut 2 bases from V and 4 bases from J, with 12 bases between. The CDR3 is 14 amino acids. CDR3 sequence: CASSLYRALTEAFF. In DNA form, the CDR3 reads TGTGCCAGCAGCTTATACAGGGCGCTCACTGAAGCTTTCTTT.

This clonotype has a count of ten or more. This chain connects TRBV30 to TRBJ2-1, with 8 nucleotides matching TRBD2. Germline lookup yields CDR1 GTSNPN and CDR2 SVGIG (reference sequence). Trimming removed 7 bases from V and 5 bases from J; junction bases left unmatched: 10. CDR3 length: 14 amino acids. The CDR3 spells CAFRAGVLHNEQFF. CDR3 nucleotides: TGTGCCTTTAGAGCGGGAGTCCTACACAATGAGCAGTTCTTC. Full variable domain (rest looked up from reference TRBV30 and TRBJ2-1): SQTIHQWPATLVQPVGSPLSLECTVEGTSNPNLYWYRQAAGRGLQLLFYSVGIGQISSEVPQNLSASRPQDRQFILSSKKLLLSDSGFYLCAFRAGVLHNEQFFGPGTRLTVL.

This clonotype was seen at least ten times. J is TRBJ1-1 and V is TRBV11-2; no clear D. CDR1 is SGHAT, CDR2 FQNNGV, per germline. This CDR3 spans 14 amino acids. Trimming removed 4 bases from V and 1 base from J, with 10 bases in between. The CDR3 region has the DNA TGTGCCAGCAGCTCCTGGACTGGGAACACTGAAGCTTTCTTT. Its translation: CASSSWTGNTEAFF. The whole variable domain, filled in from reference TRBV11-2 and TRBJ1-1, reads EAGVAQSPRYKIIEKRQSVAFWCNPISGHATLYWYQQILGQGPKLLIQFQNNGVVDDSQLPKDRFSAERLKGVDSTLKIQPAKLEDSAVYLCASSSWTGNTEAFFGQGTRLTVV.

In its sample, this clonotype was seen a few times. V and J are TRBV19 and TRBJ2-6; the D is unclear. Trimming stripped 7 bases from V and 4 bases from J, with 8 bases between. CDR1 is LNHDA, CDR2 SQIVND, per germline (reference sequence). The CDR3 loop spans 13 amino acids. The DNA for the CDR3 is TGTGCCAGTATACAACGGGGGGCCAACGTCCTGACTTTC. As protein: CASIQRGANVLTF.

The chain is built from TRBV15 and TRBJ1-4; D might be TRBD1 (5 bases). Trimming pared 1 base from V and 6 bases from J, leaving 6 bases between. Germline CDR1 LNHNV, CDR2 YYDKDF (reference sequence). This CDR3 region has 13 residues. CDR3 loop: CATSRVTDEKLFF. DNA for the CDR3: TGTGCCACCAGCAGAGTGACAGATGAAAAACTGTTTTTT.

The sample holds many counts of this clonotype. The CDR3 region is CASSLAGQAREQYF. The CDR3 DNA reads TGCGCCAGCAGCTTGGCCGGGCAGGCTCGGGAGCAGTACTTC. The chain carries TRBV5-1 and TRBJ2-7; D remains ambiguous. V lost 0 bases and J 7 bases, leaving 14 bases between the germline ends. Germline V lookup: CDR1 SGHRS, CDR2 YFSETQ. The CDR3 runs 14 residues.

V is TRBV9 and J is TRBJ2-1; perhaps TRBD2 as D (6 bases). Trimming pared 0 bases from V and 0 bases from J, leaving 10 bases between. There are 16 residues in the CDR3. Germline V gene data show CDR1 as SGDLS and CDR2 as YYNGEE. The CDR3: CASSVVAGSSYNEQFF. The CDR3 DNA reads TGTGCCAGCAGCGTAGTTGCGGGGAGCTCCTACAATGAGCAGTTCTTC.

In this sample, this clonotype turned up many times. The CDR3 nucleotides are TGTGCCAGCAGCCCGGGACAGAGCGTTTCCTATGGCTACACCTTC. Protein: CASSPGQSVSYGYTF. V gene TRBV5-6 combines with J gene TRBJ1-2; 7 bases fit TRBD1. The CDR3 has 15 residues. Looked up from germline, CDR1 is SGHDT and CDR2 is YYEEEE. J was trimmed by 4 bases and V by 4 bases; bases with no gene match: 10.

This clonotype was found a few times. A much larger clone lies a single base off, so this may be a read error. The chain is built from TRBV2 and TRBJ2-3, with D hard to call. The CDR3 covers 11 residues. Germline V gene sequence: CDR1 SNHLY, CDR2 FYNNEI. The CDR3 nucleotides read TGTGCCAGCAGTGATTCAGATATGCAGTATTTT. As protein: CASSDSDMQYF.

This clonotype was observed at least ten times. The chain recombines TRBV27 with TRBJ2-7; D might be TRBD1 (6 bases). The CDR3 runs to 14 residues. V was clipped by 4 bases and J by 2 bases, with 12 bases between them. Germline V CDR1 and CDR2: MNHEY, SMNVEV (reference sequence). CDR3 in DNA: TGTGCCAGCAGTTCACAGGGCAAAGCCTACGAGCAGTACTTC. Translated, it gives CASSSQGKAYEQYF.

This clonotype was seen only a few times. The V call is TRBV5-1, the J call TRBJ1-2; tentatively, D is TRBD1 (6 bases). From germline, CDR1 is SGHRS and CDR2 YFSETQ. V was clipped by 4 bases and J by 0 bases, with 16 bases between them. The CDR3 runs 16 residues. The CDR3 loop is CASSPMTGETNYGYTF. In DNA, the CDR3 is TGCGCCAGCAGCCCGATGACAGGCGAAACTAACTATGGCTACACCTTC.

This clonotype was detected ten times or more. This rearrangement joins TRBV24-1 to TRBJ1-5; no clear D. This CDR3 contains 15 residues. Germline CDR1 reads KGHDR; CDR2 reads SFDVKD. V lost 2 bases and J 6 bases, leaving 13 bases between the germline ends. The CDR3 loop is CATSDSRLLSQPQHF. For the CDR3, the DNA is TGTGCCACCAGTGATTCTAGGCTTCTGTCTCAGCCCCAGCATTTT.

Notes on this clonotype: A much larger clonotype is one base distant, so this may be a read error. This chain links TRBV12-5 with TRBJ2-1; 8 bases match TRBD1. The V and J ends lost 6 bases and 10 bases, in that order; junction bases with no gene match: 8. Germline CDR1 is LGHNT and CDR2 is FRNRAP. The CDR3 is 13 residues long. Here the CDR3 reads CASGPGTGYEQFF. Written as DNA, the CDR3 is TGTGCTAGTGGCCCCGGGACAGGCTACGAGCAGTTCTTC.

This clonotype was seen a few times. J is TRBJ2-1 and V is TRBV20-1; D remains unclear. This CDR3 contains 14 residues. Germline-derived CDR1 and CDR2 are DFQATT and SNEGSKA (reference sequence). The CDR3 loop is CSAPSNRFGNEQFF. The CDR3 DNA sequence: TGCAGCGCTCCTTCCAATAGGTTTGGCAATGAGCAGTTCTTC.